The 3 T cell receptor beta chains given below trace back to one sample, sequenced in a study of cytomegalovirus exposure and HLA in healthy donors. The primer mix had 60 Vbeta and 13 Jbeta primers. Assay used: immunoSEQ multiplex PCR; TCRdb lists only in-frame clones, some missing. Of 200,000 to 250,000 clones in the sample, about 88% were seen once. Sequenced: PBMCs. Receptors originate from a girl aged 2-10 years in good health and CMV-seronegative.

The chain joins TRBV9 to TRBJ2-5; TRBD2 agrees at 10 bases. Germline-derived CDR1 and CDR2 are SGDLS and YYNGEE. The CDR3 is 16 amino acids. Losses at the gene ends were 0 bases for V and 4 bases for J; bases not matched to a gene: 6. The CDR3 coding sequence is TGTGCCAGCAGCGTAGGTAGTAGCGGGGGGAGAGAGACCCAGTACTTC. Translated, it gives CASSVGSSGGRETQYF.

The rearrangement uses TRBV29-1 and TRBJ2-1; 7 bases line up with TRBD1. Germline V CDR1 and CDR2: SQVTM, ANQGSEA. The CDR3 is 15 amino acids. V dropped 2 bases and J dropped 0; count of bases not matched to a gene: 4. Written as DNA, the CDR3 is TGCAGCGTTGAAAGGGGGCACCCCTCCTACAATGAGCAGTTCTTC. It translates to CSVERGHPSYNEQFF.

The V call is TRBV7-9, the J call TRBJ2-7, with 7 bases identical to TRBD1. Germline V lookup: CDR1 SEHNR, CDR2 FQNEAQ (reference sequence). The CDR3 spans 15 residues. Trimming cost V 6 bases and J 2 bases; bases outside gene matches: 10. DNA of the CDR3: TGTGCCAGCAGTCATCGGGACAGCGAAACCTACGAGCAGTACTTC. Protein product: CASSHRDSETYEQYF.